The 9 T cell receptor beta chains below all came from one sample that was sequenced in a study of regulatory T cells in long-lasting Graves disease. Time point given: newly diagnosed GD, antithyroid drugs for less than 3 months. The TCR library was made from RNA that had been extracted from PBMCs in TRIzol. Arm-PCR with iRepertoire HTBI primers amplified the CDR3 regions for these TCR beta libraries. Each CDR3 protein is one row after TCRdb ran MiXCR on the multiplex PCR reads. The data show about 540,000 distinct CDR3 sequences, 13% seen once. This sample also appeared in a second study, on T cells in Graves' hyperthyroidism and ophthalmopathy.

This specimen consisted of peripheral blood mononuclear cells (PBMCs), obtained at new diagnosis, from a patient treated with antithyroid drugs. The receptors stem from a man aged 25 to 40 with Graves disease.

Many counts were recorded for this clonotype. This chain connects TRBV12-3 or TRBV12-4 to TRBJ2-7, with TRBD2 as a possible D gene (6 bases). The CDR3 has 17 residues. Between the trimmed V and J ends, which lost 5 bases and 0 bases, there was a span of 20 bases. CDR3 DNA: TGTGCCAGCAGTCCCCCCCTCTCTAGCGACAACTCCTACGAGCAGTACTTC. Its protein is CASSPPLSSDNSYEQYF.

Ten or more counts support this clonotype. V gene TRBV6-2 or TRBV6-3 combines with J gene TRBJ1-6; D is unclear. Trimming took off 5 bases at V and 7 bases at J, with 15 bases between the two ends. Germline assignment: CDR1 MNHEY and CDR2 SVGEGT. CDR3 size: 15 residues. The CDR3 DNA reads TGTGCCAGCAGTGAAGTGTTTCATGGGAATTCACCCCTCCACTTT. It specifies CASSEVFHGNSPLHF.

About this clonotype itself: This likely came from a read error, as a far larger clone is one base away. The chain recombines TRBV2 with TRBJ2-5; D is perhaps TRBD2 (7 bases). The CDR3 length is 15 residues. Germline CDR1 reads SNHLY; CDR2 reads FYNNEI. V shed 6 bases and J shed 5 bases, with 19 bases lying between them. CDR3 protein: CASSHLTGGRETQYF. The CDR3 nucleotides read TGTGCCAGCAGCCACCTGACGGGGGGCCGGGAGACCCAGTACTTC. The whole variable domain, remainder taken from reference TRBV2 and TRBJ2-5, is EPEVTQTPSHQVTQMGQEVILRCVPISNHLYFYWYRQILGQKVEFLVSFYNNEISEKSEIFDDQFSVERPDGSNFTLKIRSTKLEDSAMYFCASSHLTGGRETQYFGPGTRLLVL.

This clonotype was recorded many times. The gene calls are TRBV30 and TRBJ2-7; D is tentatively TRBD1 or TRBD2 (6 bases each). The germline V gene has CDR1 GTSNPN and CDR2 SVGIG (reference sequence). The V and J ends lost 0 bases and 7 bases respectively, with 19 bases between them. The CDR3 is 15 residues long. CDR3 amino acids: CAWSVRAGGGEEQYF. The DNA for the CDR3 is TGTGCCTGGAGTGTACGGGCCGGGGGCGGGGAAGAGCAGTACTTC.

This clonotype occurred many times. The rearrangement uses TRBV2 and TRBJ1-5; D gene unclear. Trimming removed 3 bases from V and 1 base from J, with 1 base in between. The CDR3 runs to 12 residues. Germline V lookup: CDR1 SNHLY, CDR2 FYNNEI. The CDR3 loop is CASSDSNQPQHF. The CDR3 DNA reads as TGTGCCAGCAGTGACAGCAATCAGCCCCAGCATTTT.

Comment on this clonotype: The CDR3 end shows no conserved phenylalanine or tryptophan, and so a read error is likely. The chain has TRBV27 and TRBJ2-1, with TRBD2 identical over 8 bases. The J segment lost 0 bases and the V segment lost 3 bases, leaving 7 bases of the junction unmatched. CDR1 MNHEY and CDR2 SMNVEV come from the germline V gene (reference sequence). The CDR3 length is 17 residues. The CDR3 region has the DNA TGTGCCAGCAGTTTTCCCACACTAGCGGTCTCCTACAATGAGCAGTTCTGC. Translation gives CASSFPTLAVSYNEQFC.

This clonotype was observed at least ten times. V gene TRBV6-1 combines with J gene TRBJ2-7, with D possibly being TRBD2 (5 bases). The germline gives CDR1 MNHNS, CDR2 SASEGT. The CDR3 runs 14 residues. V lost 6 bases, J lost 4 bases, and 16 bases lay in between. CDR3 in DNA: TGTGCCAGCAGCATCGGGGTGGGGAAATACGAGCAGTACTTC. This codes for CASSIGVGKYEQYF.

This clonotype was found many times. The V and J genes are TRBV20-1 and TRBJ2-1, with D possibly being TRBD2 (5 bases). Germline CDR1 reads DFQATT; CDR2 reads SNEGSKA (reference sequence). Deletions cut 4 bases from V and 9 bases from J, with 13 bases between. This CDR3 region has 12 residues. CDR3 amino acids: CSATGVLGEQFF. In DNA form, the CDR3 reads TGCAGTGCTACCGGGGTTCTAGGTGAGCAGTTCTTC.

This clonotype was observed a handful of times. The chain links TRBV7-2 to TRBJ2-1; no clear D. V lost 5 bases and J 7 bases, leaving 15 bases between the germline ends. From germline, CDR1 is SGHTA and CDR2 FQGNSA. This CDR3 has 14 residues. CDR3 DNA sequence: TGTGCCAGCAGCCAAAGCGTGAATGGGAATGAGCAGTTCTTC. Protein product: CASSQSVNGNEQFF.